What follows are 21 T cell receptor beta chains derived from one specimen sequenced in a study of blood T cell repertoires in COVID-19. Repertoires were generated with immunoSEQ multiplex PCR, while TCRdb's copy carries only in-frame clones and drops some. The table has more than 200,000 clones, 88% seen once. The sequencing sample was made of peripheral blood. The receptors were gathered from a woman aged 60-70 years with acute or convalescent COVID-19.

The rearrangement links TRBV19 to TRBJ1-5, with 10 bases fitting TRBD1. The V gene end was trimmed by 5 bases and the J gene end by 7 bases; junction bases not matched to a gene: 8. The germline V gene has CDR1 LNHDA and CDR2 SQIVND (reference sequence). CDR3 size: 15 residues. CDR3 in DNA: TGTGCCAGTAGTTTGACAGGGGGCGAGGTACAGCCCCAGCATTTT. Residues: CASSLTGGEVQPQHF.

The V gene is TRBV30, the J gene TRBJ1-1; 8 positions match TRBD1. Trimming took 3 bases from V and 7 from J; bases not matched to a gene: 7. This CDR3 spans 13 amino acids. Germline V CDR1 and CDR2: GTSNPN, SVGIG (reference sequence). This chain's CDR3 is CAWSPGGGSEAFF. In DNA, the CDR3 is TGTGCCTGGAGCCCAGGGGGCGGGAGTGAAGCTTTCTTT.

A single count supports this clone. The V call is TRBV28, the J call TRBJ2-3, with D hard to call. Germline CDR1 is MDHEN and CDR2 is SYDVKM. CDR3 length: 13 residues. V shed 8 bases and J shed 0 bases, with 9 bases lying between them. Here the CDR3 reads CASFEASTDTQYF. The CDR3 bases are TGTGCCAGCTTCGAGGCTAGCACAGATACGCAGTATTTT.

V is TRBV19 and J is TRBJ2-7; perhaps TRBD2 as D (7 bases). This CDR3 comprises 13 residues. Trimming took 11 bases from V and 5 from J, leaving 19 bases between them. Germline loops: CDR1 LNHDA, CDR2 SQIVND (reference sequence). The CDR3 here is CASKGGGGNEQYF. Written as DNA, the CDR3 is TGTGCCTCAAAAGGGGGGGGCGGGAACGAGCAGTACTTC.

This chain connects TRBV29-1 to TRBJ1-1, with TRBD1 matching 9 bases. This CDR3 is built from 18 residues. The V gene's germline CDR1 is SQVTM and CDR2 ANQGSEA. V lost 4 bases, J lost 0 bases, and 15 bases stayed unmatched. CDR3 sequence reads: CSVGKWDREGGMNTEAFF. In DNA, the CDR3 is TGCAGCGTTGGGAAGTGGGACAGGGAGGGGGGAATGAACACTGAAGCTTTCTTT.

This chain uses TRBV20-1 with TRBJ2-7; D might be TRBD1 (6 bases). Germline V gene lookup returns CDR1 DFQATT and CDR2 SNEGSKA (reference sequence). V lost 7 bases and J lost 2, with 9 bases in between. The CDR3 contains 11 residues. The CDR3 region is CSGQGTYEQYF. In nucleotides, the CDR3 is TGCAGTGGCCAGGGGACCTACGAGCAGTACTTC.

The chain is built from TRBV24-1 and TRBJ2-7; D is perhaps TRBD1 (6 bases). CDR3 length: 14 residues. Per the germline V gene, CDR1 is KGHDR and CDR2 is SFDVKD. Trimming took off 1 base at V and 5 bases at J, with 11 bases between the two ends. The chain's CDR3 is CATSDFLRGNEQYF. In DNA form, the CDR3 reads TGTGCCACCAGTGATTTCTTAAGGGGGAACGAGCAGTACTTC.

This chain links TRBV5-5 with TRBJ1-4; TRBD1 matches 7 bases. CDR1 is SGHKS and CDR2 is YYEKEE in the germline V gene (reference sequence). The CDR3 length is 13 residues. After removal of 6 bases from V and 4 bases from J, the junction contained 3 bases not matched to a gene. This CDR3 is CASTRQGNEKLFF. CDR3 DNA: TGTGCCAGCACCCGACAGGGTAATGAAAAACTGTTTTTT.

The V call is TRBV3-1 (or the pseudogene TRBV3-2), the J call TRBJ2-1, with TRBD1 as a possible D gene (5 bases). Between the trimmed V and J ends, which lost 0 bases and 4 bases, there was a span of 7 bases. CDR1 and CDR2 (germline): LGHDT, YNNKEL (reference sequence). The CDR3 loop spans 14 amino acids. CDR3 region: CASSQDPGYNEQFF. CDR3 DNA: TGTGCCAGCAGCCAAGATCCAGGGTACAATGAGCAGTTCTTC.

This sequence joins TRBV6-5 and TRBJ1-1, with 8 bases matching TRBD1. V trimming: 5 bases; J trimming: 7 bases; junction bases outside the gene matches: 12. Looked up from germline, CDR1 is MNHEY and CDR2 is SVGAGI. The length of the CDR3 is 15 residues. CDR3 region: CASSPARTGSHEAFF. CDR3 coding DNA: TGTGCCAGCAGTCCGGCCCGGACAGGGTCCCATGAAGCTTTCTTT.

The chain combines TRBV19 with TRBJ1-5, with D maybe TRBD1 (6 bases). The CDR3 has 14 residues. In germline, CDR1 is LNHDA, CDR2 SQIVND (reference sequence). Trimming cost V 5 bases and J 8 bases, with 16 bases left between them. The CDR3 spells CASSPTGITEPQHF. CDR3 nucleotide sequence: TGTGCCAGTAGTCCTACAGGGATCACGGAGCCCCAGCATTTT.

J is TRBJ2-5 and V is TRBV7-2; 15 nucleotides agree with TRBD2. After removal of 5 bases from V and 2 bases from J, the junction contained 3 bases not matched to a gene. The CDR3 consists of 16 residues. Germline loops: CDR1 SGHTA, CDR2 FQGNSA. This CDR3 is CASSLGTSGGQETQYF. The CDR3 DNA reads TGTGCCAGCAGCCTGGGGACTAGCGGGGGGCAAGAGACCCAGTACTTC.

This chain connects TRBV6-6 to TRBJ1-5; no reliable D call. CDR1 and CDR2 (germline): MNHNY, SVGAGI (reference sequence). Deletions cut 2 bases from V and 3 bases from J, with 8 bases between. This CDR3 is built from 14 residues. For the CDR3, the DNA is TGTGCCAGCAGTTACGGCAGTTCCAATCAGCCCCAGCATTTT. This translates into CASSYGSSNQPQHF.

This chain connects TRBV19 to TRBJ1-2; D gene unclear. Germline CDR1 LNHDA, CDR2 SQIVND (reference sequence). Trimming stripped 5 bases from V and 6 bases from J, with 13 bases between. CDR3 length equals 13 residues. DNA of the CDR3: TGTGCCAGTAGTGTGACCGGAAGCGATGGCTACACCTTC. This translates into CASSVTGSDGYTF.

Worth noting for this clone: The same CDR3 arises from other DNA sequences in this sample as well. The chain carries TRBV14 and TRBJ2-7; tentative D call: TRBD1 (5 bases). Germline CDR1 SGHDN, CDR2 FVKESK. V dropped 3 bases and J dropped 3 bases, with 12 bases sitting between them. CDR3 length: 14 amino acids. CDR3 sequence reads: CASSHRTLYYEQYF. The CDR3 bases are TGTGCCAGCAGCCACAGGACACTCTACTACGAGCAGTACTTC.

The genes are TRBV2 and TRBJ2-3, with D perhaps matching TRBD2 (5 bases). V was trimmed by 6 bases and J by 7 bases, leaving 11 bases between them. Per germline, CDR1 SNHLY and CDR2 FYNNEI. This CDR3 spans 12 amino acids. The CDR3 is CASRDAGNTQYF. The CDR3 region has the DNA TGTGCCAGCAGGGACGCGGGTAATACGCAGTATTTT. Filled out from reference TRBV2 and TRBJ2-3, the complete variable domain reads EPEVTQTPSHQVTQMGQEVILRCVPISNHLYFYWYRQILGQKVEFLVSFYNNEISEKSEIFDDQFSVERPDGSNFTLKIRSTKLEDSAMYFCASRDAGNTQYFGPGTRLTVL.

The CDR3 bases are TGTGCCAGCAGCCACATTCGGGACAGGGGGCTGGATGGAAACACCATATATTTT. Its translation: CASSHIRDRGLDGNTIYF. The chain joins TRBV11-2 to TRBJ1-3; 12 bases map to TRBD1. Germline V gene sequence: CDR1 SGHAT, CDR2 FQNNGV. The CDR3 has 18 amino acids. The junction had 11 bases not matched to a gene; V was cut back by 5 bases and J by 3 bases.

This chain joins TRBV2 and TRBJ2-2; 9 bases map to TRBD2. J gave up 4 bases and V 9 bases, and 3 bases lay outside the gene matches. The CDR3 extends over 13 amino acids. Germline V CDR1 and CDR2: SNHLY, FYNNEI. The CDR3 DNA is TGTGCCAGTAGCGGGAGACCCACCGGGGAGCTGTTTTTT. Encoded protein: CASSGRPTGELFF.

The genes are TRBV19 and TRBJ1-3; the D is unclear. CDR1 LNHDA and CDR2 SQIVND come from the germline V gene (reference sequence). This CDR3 has 15 amino acids. Trimming took 0 bases from V and 0 from J, leaving 6 bases between them. Here the CDR3 reads CASSIDGNSGNTIYF. The CDR3 bases are TGTGCCAGTAGTATAGACGGGAACTCTGGAAACACCATATATTTT.

The chain recombines TRBV19 with TRBJ1-3; no reliable D call. Germline V gene data show CDR1 as LNHDA and CDR2 as SQIVND (reference sequence). V lost 5 bases, J lost 4 bases, and 12 bases lay in between. The CDR3 has 14 residues. The CDR3 DNA reads TGTGCCAGTAGTCTCGAGGGTCGGGGAAACACCATATATTTT. It is translated as CASSLEGRGNTIYF.

The chain recombines TRBV9 with TRBJ2-2; D is possibly TRBD1 (5 bases). CDR1 is SGDLS, CDR2 YYNGEE, per germline. The CDR3 is 15 residues long. V was cut by 5 bases and J by 4 bases, with 15 bases left in between. CDR3 nucleotide sequence: TGTGCCAGCAGAGAAGGGAATAGGGGCACCGGGGAGCTGTTTTTT. This sequence encodes CASREGNRGTGELFF.